A single sample gave rise to the 30 T cell receptor beta chains below, sequenced in a study of spatial heterogeneity in lung cancer (dated by TCRdb to about 2019). Libraries were constructed by 5' RACE. TCRdb names NextSeq 500 as the instrument used. Using fastp at Q25 and MiXCR, TCRdb reprocessed the public reads and kept productive beta chains. Rows merge per CDR3 protein into single entries with the most common DNA and genes. Counted in this sample were about 36,000 distinct CDR3 sequences; less than 5.5% of them appeared once. The top ten hold more than 25% of the sample. The time point label for this specimen denotes: sample taken at primary tumor resection. For TCR sequencing, whole RNA was extracted from tumor and nontumor lung tissue, or from cryopreserved PBMC samples, and no cell sorting was done. The sample in question was PBMCs, obtained at surgery. These receptors came from a female donor with early-stage non-small cell lung cancer.

This clonotype appeared many times. This chain connects TRBV25-1 to TRBJ1-1; D is perhaps TRBD1 (5 bases). The CDR3 sequence is 17 residues long. Germline V gene data show CDR1 as MGHDK and CDR2 as SYGVNS. With 6 bases removed from V and 3 bases from J, the gap between germline ends came to 23 bases. The CDR3 bases are TGTGCCAGCAGCGAGAGCCGATCAGGGTTGGGGTACACTGAAGCTTTCTTT. Translation: CASSESRSGLGYTEAFF.

This clonotype was seen more than once but under ten times. This chain links TRBV30 with TRBJ2-3; D gene ambiguous. CDR1 GTSNPN and CDR2 SVGIG come from the germline V gene (reference sequence). V was trimmed by 3 bases and J by 0 bases, leaving 7 bases between them. The CDR3 runs 13 residues. The CDR3 DNA is TGTGCCTGGAGGGCCGCGAGCACAGATACGCAGTATTTT. Protein sequence: CAWRAASTDTQYF.

The chain recombines TRBV18 with TRBJ1-3; weak D call: TRBD1 (5 bases). Per the germline V gene, CDR1 is KGHSH and CDR2 is LQKENI. CDR3 size: 17 residues. V lost 3 bases and J 1 base, leaving 16 bases between the germline ends. The CDR3 loop reads CASSPVGRSYSGNTIYF. CDR3 DNA sequence: TGTGCCAGCTCACCGGTGGGACGGAGCTATTCTGGAAACACCATATATTTT.

This clonotype came up many times. The J gene is TRBJ2-7, the V gene TRBV9; a possible D gene is TRBD1 (5 bases). The CDR3 runs 15 residues. The V gene lost 0 bases and the J gene lost 2 bases, with 12 bases spanning the gap. CDR1 is SGDLS and CDR2 is YYNGEE in the germline V gene. The CDR3 region is CASSVGSGLPYEQYF. In DNA, the CDR3 is TGTGCCAGCAGCGTAGGATCAGGGTTACCCTACGAGCAGTACTTC. The variable domain in full, completed from reference TRBV9 and TRBJ2-7, reads DSGVTQTPKHLITATGQRVTLRCSPRSGDLSVYWYQQSLDQGLQFLIQYYNGEERAKGNILERFSAQQFPDLHSELNLSSLELGDSALYFCASSVGSGLPYEQYFGPGTRLTVT.

This clonotype has a count of ten or more. Here the CDR3 reads CASSSQADEKLFF. DNA of the CDR3: TGTGCCAGCAGTTCGCAGGCGGATGAAAAACTGTTTTTT. The rearrangement links TRBV6-6 to TRBJ1-4; no definite D call. The V end lost 4 bases, the J end lost 6 bases, and 9 bases lay between the germline ends. CDR1 MNHNY and CDR2 SVGAGI come from the germline V gene (reference sequence). This CDR3 comprises 13 residues.

This clonotype was detected many times. The chain employs TRBV5-4 and TRBJ1-1; D unclear. CDR1 and CDR2 (germline): SGHNT, YYREEE (reference sequence). The CDR3 sequence is 13 residues long. The V end was cut by 2 bases, the J end by 1 base, with 6 bases between. CDR3 in amino acids: CASSLIGNTEAFF. For the CDR3, the DNA is TGTGCCAGCAGCTTAATAGGGAACACTGAAGCTTTCTTT.

The table lists this clonotype with many counts. The chain uses TRBV7-2 and TRBJ1-3; D gene unclear. The CDR3 loop spans 14 amino acids. CDR1 SGHTA and CDR2 FQGNSA come from the germline V gene. The V end was cut by 5 bases, the J end by 5 bases, with 13 bases between. The CDR3 region is CASSPNDPRNTIYF. DNA for the CDR3: TGTGCCAGCAGCCCAAACGACCCCAGAAACACCATATATTTT.

At least ten counts were recorded for this clonotype. J is TRBJ2-3 and V is TRBV29-1; 7 nucleotides line up with TRBD2. V shed 5 bases, J shed 3 bases, and the junction held 8 bases outside the gene matches. This CDR3 is 14 amino acids long. CDR1 and CDR2 from the germline V gene are SQVTM and ANQGSEA. The chain's CDR3 is CSVSSGAGTDTQYF. CDR3 DNA: TGCAGCGTTTCTAGCGGAGCCGGGACAGATACGCAGTATTTT.

This clonotype was found many times. J is TRBJ1-2 and V is TRBV28, with D hard to call. Germline lookup yields CDR1 MDHEN and CDR2 SYDVKM. V was cut by 2 bases and J by 4 bases, with 11 bases left in between. The CDR3 consists of 14 residues. The CDR3, as DNA: TGTGCCAGCAGTTTAGGGCGCAGACTCTATGGCTACACCTTC. Its protein is CASSLGRRLYGYTF.

This clonotype was observed many times. V and J are TRBV7-9 and TRBJ1-1; tentatively, D is TRBD1 (5 bases). Per the germline V gene, CDR1 is SEHNR and CDR2 is FQNEAQ (reference sequence). This CDR3 has 14 amino acids. V was pared by 2 bases and J by 1 base, with 8 bases between. The CDR3 DNA reads TGTGCCAGCAGCTTAAATCAGGGGAACACTGAAGCTTTCTTT. Its translation: CASSLNQGNTEAFF.

This clonotype appeared many times. The chain is built from TRBV12-3 or TRBV12-4 and TRBJ2-3; D is possibly TRBD2 (6 bases). Trimming took off 5 bases at V and 0 bases at J, with 9 bases between the two ends. The CDR3 consists of 14 residues. CDR3 amino acids: CASSLGTSTDTQYF. CDR3 DNA: TGTGCCAGCAGTCTCGGGACTAGCACAGATACGCAGTATTTT.

Concerning this clonotype: This may come from a read error, since a much larger clone is one base off. The rearrangement links TRBV12-3 or TRBV12-4 to TRBJ1-2; 9 bases agree with TRBD1. The CDR3 spans 16 residues. The CDR3, as DNA: TGTGCCAGCAGTTTAATGCCCCGACAGGGGGAATATGACTACACCTTC. This sequence encodes CASSLMPRQGEYDYTF.

This chain joins TRBV20-1 and TRBJ2-3; TRBD2 agrees at 7 bases. Germline-derived CDR1 and CDR2 are DFQATT and SNEGSKA (reference sequence). V gave up 0 bases and J gave up 3 bases; unmatched junction bases: 3. The CDR3 runs 14 residues. The CDR3: CSARETSRTDTQYF. DNA of the CDR3: TGCAGTGCTAGAGAGACTAGCAGGACAGATACGCAGTATTTT.

The gene calls are TRBV18 and TRBJ2-5, with 8 bases that match TRBD1. The CDR3 spans 15 residues. The ends lost 3 bases at V and 3 bases at J; junction bases unmatched: 6. Germline V CDR1 and CDR2: KGHSH, LQKENI. The CDR3 region is CASSPDPGGEETQYF. The CDR3 DNA reads TGTGCCAGCTCACCTGACCCAGGGGGCGAAGAGACCCAGTACTTC. The variable domain in full, completed from reference TRBV18 and TRBJ2-5, reads NAGVMQNPRHLVRRRGQEARLRCSPMKGHSHVYWYRQLPEEGLKFMVYLQKENIIDESGMPKERFSAEFPKEGPSILRIQQVVRGDSAAYFCASSPDPGGEETQYFGPGTRLLVL.

This clonotype was observed many times. This chain uses TRBV4-3 with TRBJ1-2; D gene ambiguous. The germline CDR1 and CDR2 sequences are LGHNA and YSLEER. The CDR3 runs to 15 residues. Trimming took 0 bases from V and 4 from J, leaving 12 bases between them. In DNA form, the CDR3 reads TGCGCCAGCAGCCAAGATCTCAGCAGCCTCTATGGCTACACCTTC. Its protein is CASSQDLSSLYGYTF.

Ten or more counts support this clonotype. V gene TRBV12-3 or TRBV12-4 combines with J gene TRBJ2-6, with D tentatively TRBD1 or TRBD2 (6 bases each). V was clipped by 7 bases and J by 0 bases, with 19 bases between them. CDR3 length equals 18 residues. Here the CDR3 DNA reads TGTGCCAGCACCCCCCTCCCGGGGGCGAGCTCTGGGGCCAACGTCCTGACTTTC. Amino acids: CASTPLPGASSGANVLTF.

This clonotype has at least ten counts. This chain connects TRBV20-1 to TRBJ1-2; perhaps TRBD1 as D (6 bases). Germline-derived CDR1 and CDR2 are DFQATT and SNEGSKA (reference sequence). The length of the CDR3 is 15 residues. V dropped 4 bases and J dropped 6 bases, with 21 bases sitting between them. DNA of the CDR3: TGCAGTGCTACCAGAGTTCGACAGGCCATGGATGGCTACACCTTC. It codes for CSATRVRQAMDGYTF.

This clonotype was recorded many times. This sequence joins TRBV7-9 and TRBJ1-2, with D possibly TRBD1 on 5 matching bases. CDR3 length: 17 amino acids. Germline CDR1 reads SEHNR; CDR2 reads FQNEAQ (reference sequence). Trimming left V 4 bases short and J 0 bases short, with 18 bases between. The CDR3 loop reads CASSSAFLRQSNYGYTF. The CDR3 coding sequence is TGTGCCAGCAGCTCAGCCTTTTTAAGACAGTCTAACTATGGCTACACCTTC. The full variable domain, its missing parts supplied by reference TRBV7-9 and TRBJ1-2, is DTGVSQNPRHKITKRGQNVTFRCDPISEHNRLYWYRQTLGQGPEFLTYFQNEAQLEKSRLLSDRFSAERPKGSFSTLEIQRTEQGDSAMYLCASSSAFLRQSNYGYTFGSGTRLTVV.

The chain links TRBV2 to TRBJ1-6, with unresolved D. The CDR3 has 15 amino acids. Trimming left V 2 bases short and J 7 bases short, with 12 bases between. Germline values: CDR1 SNHLY, CDR2 FYNNEI. For the CDR3, the DNA is TGTGCCAGCAGTGAATTCCGGGTGCCGAATTCACCCCTCCACTTT. Translation: CASSEFRVPNSPLHF.

This clonotype was recorded many times. The chain employs TRBV5-1 and TRBJ1-5; TRBD1 aligns across 8 bases. With 2 bases clipped from V and 4 bases from J, the junction kept 5 bases outside the gene matches. This CDR3 comprises 15 residues. CDR1 is SGHRS and CDR2 is YFSETQ in the germline V gene. CDR3 DNA: TGCGCCAGCAGCTTTCTGGACAGGGTAAATCAGCCCCAGCATTTT. The encoded protein is CASSFLDRVNQPQHF.

This clonotype came up many times. The CDR3 loop reads CASSIQVTGNQPQHF. The CDR3 DNA reads as TGTGCCAGTAGTATACAGGTCACCGGCAATCAGCCCCAGCATTTT. This chain connects TRBV19 to TRBJ1-5; D is undetermined. V gave up 2 bases and J gave up 2 bases, with 10 bases separating them. The CDR3 extends over 15 amino acids. Germline V lookup: CDR1 LNHDA, CDR2 SQIVND (reference sequence).

In its sample, this clonotype was seen many times. This chain joins TRBV2 and TRBJ1-5; 7 nucleotides agree with TRBD1. Germline V gene sequence: CDR1 SNHLY, CDR2 FYNNEI. The ends lost 7 bases at V and 6 bases at J; junction bases unmatched: 6. The CDR3 runs to 13 residues. In DNA, the CDR3 is TGTGCCAGCAAAACAGGGGAAAGTCAGCCCCAGCATTTT. Protein sequence: CASKTGESQPQHF.

This clonotype was seen only a few times. The gene calls are TRBV11-2 and TRBJ2-5; D not certain. The V gene's germline CDR1 is SGHAT and CDR2 FQNNGV. Trimming removed 0 bases at V and 4 bases at J, with 15 bases between. CDR3 length: 16 residues. This CDR3 reads CASSLDSQIWGETQYF. In nucleotides, the CDR3 is TGTGCCAGCAGCTTAGATAGTCAAATTTGGGGAGAGACCCAGTACTTC.

This clonotype was picked up many times. This chain links TRBV5-5 with TRBJ1-5, with TRBD1 as a possible D gene (6 bases). The CDR3 extends over 14 amino acids. Germline values: CDR1 SGHKS, CDR2 YYEKEE (reference sequence). Trimming left V 3 bases short and J 7 bases short, with 14 bases between. The CDR3, as DNA: TGTGCCAGCAGCTCAGGGACAAACTACCAGCCCCAGCATTTT. It translates to CASSSGTNYQPQHF.

This chain uses TRBV15 with TRBJ1-5, with TRBD1 matching over 7 bases. The trim removed 5 bases at V and 8 bases at J, leaving 6 bases unmatched. Germline CDR1 is LNHNV and CDR2 is YYDKDF (reference sequence). The CDR3 extends over 13 amino acids. CDR3: CATSGIQGKPQHF. The CDR3 nucleotides read TGTGCCACCAGCGGTATACAGGGGAAGCCCCAGCATTTT.

The rearrangement links TRBV2 to TRBJ1-1, with TRBD1 matching over 9 bases. Trimming took 6 bases from V and 3 from J; bases not matched to a gene: 11. The CDR3 spans 16 residues. CDR1 is SNHLY and CDR2 is FYNNEI in the germline V gene. The CDR3 spells CASRRDREGAHTEAFF. Here the CDR3 DNA reads TGTGCCAGCAGGAGGGACAGGGAGGGGGCCCACACTGAAGCTTTCTTT.

This clonotype was counted at least ten times. V is TRBV2 and J is TRBJ1-6; D call uncertain. Germline V gene lookup returns CDR1 SNHLY and CDR2 FYNNEI. The V end was cut by 9 bases, the J end by 5 bases, with 8 bases between. This CDR3 is 12 amino acids long. The CDR3 spells CASTVHNSPLHF. CDR3 DNA: TGTGCCAGTACGGTCCATAATTCACCCCTCCACTTT.

This clonotype was observed at least ten times. This chain joins TRBV9 and TRBJ1-4; 9 bases fit TRBD1. Per the germline V gene, CDR1 is SGDLS and CDR2 is YYNGEE. CDR3 length: 16 amino acids. V lost 4 bases to trimming and J lost 5 bases; unmatched junction nucleotides: 9. CDR3: CASSIGTGWWNEKLFF. The CDR3 DNA reads as TGTGCCAGCAGCATCGGGACAGGGTGGTGGAATGAAAAACTGTTTTTT. Full variable domain (missing parts from reference TRBV9 and TRBJ1-4): DSGVTQTPKHLITATGQRVTLRCSPRSGDLSVYWYQQSLDQGLQFLIQYYNGEERAKGNILERFSAQQFPDLHSELNLSSLELGDSALYFCASSIGTGWWNEKLFFGSGTQLSVL.

Only one count was recorded for this clonotype. The chain combines TRBV29-1 with TRBJ2-5; no reliable D call. The CDR3 extends over 12 amino acids. The ends were cut back, 3 bases at V and 6 bases at J, with 11 bases in the middle. From germline, CDR1 is SQVTM and CDR2 ANQGSEA. Here the CDR3 DNA reads TGCAGCGTTGAGTCGGTCGGCCAGACCCAGTACTTC. As protein: CSVESVGQTQYF.

The sample holds many counts of this clonotype. This chain joins TRBV5-5 and TRBJ1-1, with D hard to call. CDR1 is SGHKS, CDR2 YYEKEE, per germline (reference sequence). Trimming pared 0 bases from V and 8 bases from J, leaving 11 bases between. This CDR3 is built from 13 residues. The CDR3 sequence is CASSLEAPWEAFF. The CDR3 DNA sequence: TGTGCCAGCAGCTTGGAGGCCCCGTGGGAAGCTTTCTTT.